A single sample gave rise to the 13 T cell receptor beta chains below, sequenced in a study of CD8 T cells in ankylosing spondylitis. Each CDR3 protein is one row after TCRdb ran MiXCR on the 5' RACE reads. Here the sample spans hundreds of thousands of distinct CDR3 sequences, less than 25% being singletons. Source material: blood, either unsorted or a sorted T cell fraction (not recorded which). These receptors came from a female donor with ankylosing spondylitis or in good health (not recorded which).

This clonotype was seen just once. This chain joins TRBV12-3 or TRBV12-4 and TRBJ1-4; 9 nucleotides align to TRBD1. This CDR3 spans 15 amino acids. J gave up 4 bases and V 6 bases, and 6 bases lay outside the gene matches. CDR3 DNA sequence: TGTGCCAGCAGAGCATTGGGACAGGGTAATGAAAAACTGTTTTTT. Residues: CASRALGQGNEKLFF.

The V and J genes are TRBV6-5 and TRBJ2-1; D is perhaps TRBD1 (5 bases). Germline V gene sequence: CDR1 MNHEY, CDR2 SVGAGI. Trimming stripped 5 bases from V and 9 bases from J, with 11 bases between. The CDR3 has 12 amino acids. The CDR3 bases are TGTGCCAGCAGTAGGGGTAATCGTGAGCAGTTCTTC. Protein sequence: CASSRGNREQFF.

This chain joins TRBV27 and TRBJ1-4; no clear D. Germline V gene sequence: CDR1 MNHEY, CDR2 SMNVEV (reference sequence). The V end lost 0 bases, the J end lost 8 bases, and 10 bases lay between the germline ends. The CDR3 runs 14 residues. As DNA, the CDR3 is TGTGCCAGCAGTTTATCGAGCCGAGGGGAAAAACTGTTTTTT. Translating gives CASSLSSRGEKLFF. The full variable domain, in which reference TRBV27 and TRBJ1-4 provide the parts outside the CDR3, is EAQVTQNPRYLITVTGKKLTVTCSQNMNHEYMSWYRQDPGLGLRQIYYSMNVEVTDKGDVPEGYKVSRKEKRNFPLILESPSPNQTSLYFCASSLSSRGEKLFFGSGTQLSVL.

This clonotype has ten or more counts. V and J are TRBV4-3 and TRBJ2-2; maybe TRBD2 (7 bases). V lost 4 bases and J lost 4, with 19 bases in between. This CDR3 spans 17 amino acids. Germline assignment: CDR1 LGHNA and CDR2 YSLEER. The CDR3 DNA is TGCGCCAGCAGCCGGTCACAGGGAGGGTCCGGCACCGGGGAGCTGTTTTTT. Protein: CASSRSQGGSGTGELFF.

J is TRBJ2-3 and V is TRBV20-1; no reliable D call. Looked up from germline, CDR1 is DFQATT and CDR2 is SNEGSKA (reference sequence). V lost 6 bases and J 1 base, leaving 11 bases between the germline ends. This CDR3 contains 13 residues. CDR3 nucleotide sequence: TGCAGTGCCCATAACACTCGCACAGATACGCAGTATTTT. Its protein product is CSAHNTRTDTQYF.

The rearrangement joins TRBV20-1 to TRBJ1-5; a weak D match, TRBD1 (5 bases). Germline V gene data show CDR1 as DFQATT and CDR2 as SNEGSKA (reference sequence). Between the trimmed V and J ends, which lost 0 bases and 9 bases, there was a span of 15 bases. The CDR3 runs to 14 residues. CDR3 in DNA: TGCAGTGCTAGAGATTCAAGAGGGGAAGGGCCCCAGCATTTT. As protein: CSARDSRGEGPQHF.

The table lists this clonotype with many counts. The V call is TRBV29-1, the J call TRBJ2-1, with 11 bases identical to TRBD2. The CDR3 loop spans 12 amino acids. Germline loops: CDR1 SQVTM, CDR2 ANQGSEA. CDR3 in DNA: TGCCTGGGGGGCCTAGCGGGAGGCGAGCAGTTCTTC. This gives the protein CLGGLAGGEQFF.

This clonotype was seen more than once but under ten times. The chain employs TRBV15 and TRBJ2-3; TRBD1 agrees at 8 bases. The V segment lost 0 bases and the J segment 4 bases; nucleotides outside the gene matches: 6. CDR3 length equals 16 residues. Germline V gene sequence: CDR1 LNHNV, CDR2 YYDKDF (reference sequence). The chain's CDR3 is CATSRDRAGGADTQYF. The CDR3 DNA sequence: TGTGCCACCAGCAGAGATCGAGCAGGGGGCGCAGATACGCAGTATTTT.

This clonotype was detected only a few times. V gene TRBV7-8 combines with J gene TRBJ2-1; TRBD2 aligns across 16 bases. The V segment lost 3 bases and the J segment 7 bases; nucleotides outside the gene matches: 6. CDR1 is SGHVS and CDR2 is FQNEAQ in the germline V gene. The CDR3 loop spans 17 amino acids. In DNA, the CDR3 is TGTGCCAGCAGCTTCCTGGGACTAGCGGGAGGGGGGAATGAGCAGTTCTTC. Its protein product is CASSFLGLAGGGNEQFF.

This clonotype showed up many times. The J gene is TRBJ2-2, the V gene TRBV20-1; a weak D match, TRBD2 (5 bases). Germline CDR1 and CDR2: DFQATT and SNEGSKA (reference sequence). This CDR3 comprises 15 residues. Trimming cost V 6 bases and J 5 bases, with 19 bases left between them. The CDR3 sequence: CSAYKPGGSTGELFF. CDR3 in DNA: TGCAGTGCCTACAAACCCGGAGGAAGTACCGGGGAGCTGTTTTTT.

This chain connects TRBV4-3 to TRBJ2-7, with a possible D match to TRBD1 (6 bases). Germline assignment: CDR1 LGHNA and CDR2 YSLEER. CDR3 length: 15 residues. Trimming took 0 bases from V and 3 from J, leaving 12 bases between them. This chain's CDR3 is CASSQEPRGFYEQYF. The CDR3 nucleotides are TGCGCCAGCAGCCAAGAACCCAGGGGCTTCTACGAGCAGTACTTC.

The chain combines TRBV5-6 with TRBJ2-2; D may be TRBD2 (6 bases). The V end lost 3 bases, the J end lost 4 bases, and 13 bases lay between the germline ends. CDR3 length: 15 amino acids. Germline assignment: CDR1 SGHDT and CDR2 YYEEEE. CDR3 loop: CASSSRLAITGELFF. In DNA, the CDR3 is TGTGCCAGCAGCTCTAGGCTAGCGATCACCGGGGAGCTGTTTTTT.

This clonotype has a handful of counts. The chain is built from TRBV5-1 and TRBJ2-5; 11 bases are shared with TRBD2. The length of the CDR3 is 15 residues. V lost 4 bases, J lost 4 bases, and 6 bases stayed unmatched. Germline V gene lookup returns CDR1 SGHRS and CDR2 YFSETQ. CDR3 residues: CASSVTLAGGETQYF. The CDR3 nucleotides read TGCGCCAGCAGCGTCACCCTAGCGGGGGGAGAGACCCAGTACTTC.